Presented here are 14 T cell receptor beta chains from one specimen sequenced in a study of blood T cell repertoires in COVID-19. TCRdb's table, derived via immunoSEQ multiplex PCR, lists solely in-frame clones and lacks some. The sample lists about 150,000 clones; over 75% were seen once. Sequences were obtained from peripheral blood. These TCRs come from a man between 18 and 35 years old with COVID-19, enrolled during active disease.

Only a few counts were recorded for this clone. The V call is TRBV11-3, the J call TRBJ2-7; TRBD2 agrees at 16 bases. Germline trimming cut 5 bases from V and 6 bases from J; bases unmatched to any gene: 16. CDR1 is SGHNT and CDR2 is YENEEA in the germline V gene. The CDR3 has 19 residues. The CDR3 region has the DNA TGTGCCAGCAGCCAACGCCTTCCGGGACTAGCGGGAGGGCCTGGCGAGCAGTACTTC. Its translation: CASSQRLPGLAGGPGEQYF.

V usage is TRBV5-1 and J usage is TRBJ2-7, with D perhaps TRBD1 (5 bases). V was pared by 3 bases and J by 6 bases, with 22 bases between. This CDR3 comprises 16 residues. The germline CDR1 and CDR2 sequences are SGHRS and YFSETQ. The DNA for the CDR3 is TGCGCCAGCAGCTGGGATGGGGATAGCAGGGTGAGCGAGCAGTACTTC. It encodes CASSWDGDSRVSEQYF.

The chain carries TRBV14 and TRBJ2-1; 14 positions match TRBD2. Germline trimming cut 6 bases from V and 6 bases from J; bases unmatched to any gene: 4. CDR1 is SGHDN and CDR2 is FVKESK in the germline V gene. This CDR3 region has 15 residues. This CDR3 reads CASRRLAGGTNEQFF. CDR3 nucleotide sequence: TGTGCCAGCAGGCGACTAGCGGGAGGGACCAATGAGCAGTTCTTC.

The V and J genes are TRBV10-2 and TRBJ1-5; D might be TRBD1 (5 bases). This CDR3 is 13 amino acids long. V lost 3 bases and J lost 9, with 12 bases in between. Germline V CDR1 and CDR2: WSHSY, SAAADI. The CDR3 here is CASSDRVGGPQHF. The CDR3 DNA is TGCGCCAGCAGTGACAGGGTGGGAGGGCCCCAGCATTTT.

The CDR3 DNA reads as TGTGCCAGCAGTTCCGGTGCACAGGGTTTAGGACAGCCCCAGCATTTT. Protein product: CASSSGAQGLGQPQHF. The chain employs TRBV6-5 and TRBJ1-5; D is possibly TRBD1 (6 bases). V lost 4 bases and J 7 bases, leaving 20 bases between the germline ends. The germline CDR1 and CDR2 sequences are MNHEY and SVGAGI. This CDR3 has 16 residues.

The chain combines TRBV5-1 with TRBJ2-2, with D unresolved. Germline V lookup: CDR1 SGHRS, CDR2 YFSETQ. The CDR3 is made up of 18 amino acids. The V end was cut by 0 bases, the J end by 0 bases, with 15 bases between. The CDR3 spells CASSLVVAAVTNTGELFF. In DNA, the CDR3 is TGCGCCAGCAGCTTGGTGGTAGCAGCCGTAACGAACACCGGGGAGCTGTTTTTT.

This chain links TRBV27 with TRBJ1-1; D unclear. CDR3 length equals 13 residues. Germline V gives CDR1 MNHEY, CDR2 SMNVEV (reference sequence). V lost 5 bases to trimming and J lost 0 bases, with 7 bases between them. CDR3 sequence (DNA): TGTGCCAGCAGTCTCCTTATGAACACTGAAGCTTTCTTT. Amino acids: CASSLLMNTEAFF.

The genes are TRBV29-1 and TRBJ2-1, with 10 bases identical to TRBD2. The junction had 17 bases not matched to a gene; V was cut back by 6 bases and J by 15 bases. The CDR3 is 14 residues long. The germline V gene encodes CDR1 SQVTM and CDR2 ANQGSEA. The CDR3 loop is CSVKAGTSAGEGFF. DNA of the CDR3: TGCAGCGTCAAAGCCGGGACTAGCGCCGGAGAGGGGTTCTTC.

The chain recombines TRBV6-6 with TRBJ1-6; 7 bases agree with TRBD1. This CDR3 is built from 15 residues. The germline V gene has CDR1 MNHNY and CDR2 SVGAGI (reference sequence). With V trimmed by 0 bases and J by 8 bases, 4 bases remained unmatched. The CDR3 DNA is TGTGCCAGCAGTTACTCAGGGCAGGGGGATTCACCCCTCCACTTT. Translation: CASSYSGQGDSPLHF.

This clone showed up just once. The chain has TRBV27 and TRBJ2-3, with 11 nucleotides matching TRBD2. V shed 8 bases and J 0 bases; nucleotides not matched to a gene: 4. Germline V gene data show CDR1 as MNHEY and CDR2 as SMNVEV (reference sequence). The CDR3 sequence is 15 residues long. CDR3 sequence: CASSTSGGSTDTQYF. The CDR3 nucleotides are TGTGCCAGCTCCACTAGCGGGGGAAGCACAGATACGCAGTATTTT.

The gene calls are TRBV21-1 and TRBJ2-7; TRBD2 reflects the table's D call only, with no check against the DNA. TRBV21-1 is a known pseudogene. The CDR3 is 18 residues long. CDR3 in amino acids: CASSKADLAGTSEYEQYF. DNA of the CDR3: TGTGCCAGCAGCAAAGCGGACCTTGCGGGGACTAGCGAGTACGAGCAGTACTTC.

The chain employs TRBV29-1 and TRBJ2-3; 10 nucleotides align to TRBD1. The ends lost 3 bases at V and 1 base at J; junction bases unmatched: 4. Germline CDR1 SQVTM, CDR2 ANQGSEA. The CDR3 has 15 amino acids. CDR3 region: CSVDSGTGGTDTQYF. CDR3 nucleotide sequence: TGCAGCGTTGATTCCGGGACAGGGGGCACAGATACGCAGTATTTT.

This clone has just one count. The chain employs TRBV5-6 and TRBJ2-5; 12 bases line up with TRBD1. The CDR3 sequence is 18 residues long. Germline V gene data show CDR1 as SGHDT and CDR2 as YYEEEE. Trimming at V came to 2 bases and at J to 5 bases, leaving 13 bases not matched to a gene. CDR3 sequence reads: CASSLSPGQGAYRETQYF. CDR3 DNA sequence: TGTGCCAGCAGCTTATCTCCGGGACAGGGGGCATACCGCGAGACCCAGTACTTC. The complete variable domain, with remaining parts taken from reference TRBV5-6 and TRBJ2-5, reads DAGVTQSPTHLIKTRGQQVTLRCSPKSGHDTVSWYQQALGQGPQFIFQYYEEEERQRGNFPDRFSGHQFPNYSSELNVNALLLGDSALYLCASSLSPGQGAYRETQYFGPGTRLLVL.

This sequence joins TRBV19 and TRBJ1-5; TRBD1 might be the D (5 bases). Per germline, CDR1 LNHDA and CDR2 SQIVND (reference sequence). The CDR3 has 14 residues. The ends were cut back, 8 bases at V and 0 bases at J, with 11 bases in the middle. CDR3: CASSRGLSNQPQHF. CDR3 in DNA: TGTGCCAGTTCTAGGGGACTTAGCAATCAGCCCCAGCATTTT.